The clone carrying this TCR beta chain has a count of ten or more. V gave up 4 bases and J gave up 3 bases; unmatched junction bases: 12. This CDR3 is built from 15 residues. Germline CDR1 and CDR2: DFQATT and SNEGSKA (reference sequence). During construction of the library, unique molecular identifiers were attached to individual cDNA molecules for quantitative, reproducible TCR counting. As handled by the study authors: A typical sample had 95,000 to 100,000 TCRs, with 23,224 to 690,600 overall. TCRdb itself ran the reads through MiXCR, one entry per CDR3 protein. TCRdb's processing, not the authors' own work, is the source of the V and J calls. In the table there are about 120,000 distinct CDR3 sequences, 8.5% to 9% of which are singletons. This record belongs to a study of human T cells and chemical hapten exposure. Total RNA was isolated from whole blood that had not been fractionated.

The sample was whole blood. The receptor's source is a human donor in good health. Some clones in this sample may be carry-over from other donors' samples. This chain joins TRBV20-1 and TRBJ2-7, with TRBD2 matching over 7 bases. For the CDR3, the DNA is TGCAGTGCTACCCCGTCGGGGAGGGGTATCTACGAGCAGTACTTC. Its protein is CSATPSGRGIYEQYF.